This TCR beta chain was sequenced in a study of identical twins. Per the germline V gene, CDR1 is SGHVS and CDR2 is FNYEAQ. The CDR3 covers 14 residues. Trimming pared 0 bases from V and 5 bases from J, leaving 8 bases between. TCRdb recomputed calls from the 5' RACE reads with MiXCR, one row per CDR3 protein. The data show approximately 690,000 distinct CDR3 sequences, around 6.1% seen once. In its sample, this clonotype was seen many times. V usage is TRBV7-6 and J usage is TRBJ2-1; unclear D gene. The sequence was collected from a man between 18 and 29 years old in good health. Sequenced: naive T cells sorted from blood. CDR3 DNA sequence: TGTGCCAGCAGCTTAGCGGCTCCAGACAATGAGCAGTTCTTC. Translating gives CASSLAAPDNEQFF.